This entry features one T cell receptor beta chain sequence. Its antigen is undetermined. Libraries were prepared by immunoSEQ multiplex PCR; TCRdb keeps only in-frame clonotypes and omits some of them. The sample yields roughly 89,000 clones, 86% seen once. These data are taken from a study of OX40 agonist ivuxolimab in advanced cancers. About the research overall: In three patients, partial responses were observed, one with hepatocellular carcinoma and two with cutaneous melanoma. Overall study results and limits: No antigen was identified for the clonally expanded peripheral T cells.

The investigators sampled blood at baseline, at cycle 4 day 1, and at cycle 7 day 1. Germline CDR1 is SQVTM and CDR2 is ANQGSEA. Trimming cost V 4 bases and J 1 base, with 13 bases left between them. CDR3 size: 14 residues. This chain uses TRBV29-1 with TRBJ2-5; weak D call: TRBD2 (5 bases). This sample comprised CD4+ or CD8+ T cells sorted from blood, obtained in a trial of the OX40 agonist ivuxolimab. This TCR was sampled from an adult with an advanced solid tumor such as melanoma, head and neck, liver or kidney cancer. The CDR3 region is CSVAWTGIQETQYF. The DNA for the CDR3 is TGCAGCGTTGCCTGGACGGGGATCCAAGAGACCCAGTACTTC.